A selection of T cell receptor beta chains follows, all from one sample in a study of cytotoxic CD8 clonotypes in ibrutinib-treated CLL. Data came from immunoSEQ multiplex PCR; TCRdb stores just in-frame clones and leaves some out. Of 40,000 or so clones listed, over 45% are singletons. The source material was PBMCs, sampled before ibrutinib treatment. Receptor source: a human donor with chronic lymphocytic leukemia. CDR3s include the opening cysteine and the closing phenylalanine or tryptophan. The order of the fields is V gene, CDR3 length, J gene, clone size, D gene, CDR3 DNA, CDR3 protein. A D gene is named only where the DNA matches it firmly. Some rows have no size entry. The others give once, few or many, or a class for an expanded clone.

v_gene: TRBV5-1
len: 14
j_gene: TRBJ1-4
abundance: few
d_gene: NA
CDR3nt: TGCGCCAGCAGCCCCGAACTCGGGCTCGAAAAACTGTTTTTT
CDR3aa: CASSPELGLEKLFF

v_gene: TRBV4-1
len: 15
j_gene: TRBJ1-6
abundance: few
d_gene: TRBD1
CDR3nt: TGCGCCAGCAGCCACGGACAGGGGAAGGATTCACCCCTCCACTTT
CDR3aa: CASSHGQGKDSPLHF

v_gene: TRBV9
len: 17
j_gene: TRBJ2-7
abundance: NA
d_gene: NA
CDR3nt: TGTGCCAGCAGCGTAGTCAATCAGGGGCGTTTCACCTACGAGCAGTACTTC
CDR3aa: CASSVVNQGRFTYEQYF

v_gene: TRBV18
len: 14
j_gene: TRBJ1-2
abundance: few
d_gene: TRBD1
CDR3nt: TGTGCCAGCTCACGGGACAGGGAGTCCTATGGCTACACCTTC
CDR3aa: CASSRDRESYGYTF

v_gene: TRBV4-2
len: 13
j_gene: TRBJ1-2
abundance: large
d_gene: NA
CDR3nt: TGTGCCAGCAGACAAGGAGTAGTGGGGACGGAAACCTTC
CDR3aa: CASRQGVVGTETF

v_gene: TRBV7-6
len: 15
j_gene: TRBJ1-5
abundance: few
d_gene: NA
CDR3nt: TGTGCCAGCAGCCCCCTACCGGGACTTAATCAGCCCCAGCATTTT
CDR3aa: CASSPLPGLNQPQHF

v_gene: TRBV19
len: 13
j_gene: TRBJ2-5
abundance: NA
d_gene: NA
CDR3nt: TGTGCCAGTAGTTTGTCCGAACAAGAGACCCAGTACTTC
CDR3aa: CASSLSEQETQYF

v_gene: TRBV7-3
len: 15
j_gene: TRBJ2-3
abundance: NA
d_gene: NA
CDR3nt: TGTGCCAGCAGCCCCGTTGGAGGTAGCGCAGATACGCAGTATTTT
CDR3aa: CASSPVGGSADTQYF

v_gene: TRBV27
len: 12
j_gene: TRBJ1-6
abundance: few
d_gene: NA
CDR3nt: TGTGCCAGCAGTTTCCCAAATTCACCCCTCCACTTT
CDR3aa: CASSFPNSPLHF

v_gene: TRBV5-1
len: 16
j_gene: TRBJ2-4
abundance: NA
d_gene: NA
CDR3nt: TGCGCCAGCAGCTTGGGAGGGAGCGGAGCCAAAAACATTCAGTACTTC
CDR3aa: CASSLGGSGAKNIQYF